Presented here are 4 T cell receptor beta chains from one specimen sequenced in a study of shared clonotypes between healthy human individuals. Generated by immunoSEQ multiplex PCR, the TCRdb table keeps only in-frame clones and is missing some. In the table there are millions of clones, around nine tenths of which are singletons. Sequenced input: naive CD4+ T cells sorted from blood. The subset here: CD45RA+ positively selected. These receptor sequences come from a man between 18 and 35 years old in good health.

V gene TRBV28 combines with J gene TRBJ2-5; a weak D match, TRBD2 (5 bases). V was shortened by 2 bases and J by 5 bases, with 9 bases between the two germline ends. CDR1 MDHEN and CDR2 SYDVKM come from the germline V gene. The CDR3 extends over 13 amino acids. CDR3 sequence reads: CASSLVWRETQYF. CDR3 nucleotide sequence: TGTGCCAGCAGTTTAGTGTGGAGGGAGACCCAGTACTTC.

The chain couples TRBV2 to TRBJ1-2; possibly TRBD1 for D (6 bases). The CDR3 consists of 15 residues. Germline V gene sequence: CDR1 SNHLY, CDR2 FYNNEI. Trimming left V 4 bases short and J 3 bases short, with 15 bases between. The CDR3 DNA follows: TGTGCCAGCAGTGTCCTGCTCAACAGGGACTATGGCTACACCTTC. Its protein product is CASSVLLNRDYGYTF.

This clone was detected only once. The rearrangement uses TRBV6-6 and TRBJ1-2; possibly TRBD1 for D (5 bases). V was trimmed by 2 bases and J by 8 bases, leaving 12 bases between them. The CDR3 is made up of 13 amino acids. Germline V gives CDR1 MNHNY, CDR2 SVGAGI (reference sequence). This CDR3 reads CASSYQGRSGYTF. DNA of the CDR3: TGTGCCAGCAGTTACCAGGGAAGATCGGGCTACACCTTC.

The chain recombines TRBV2 with TRBJ2-7; no clear D. V shed 4 bases and J shed 7 bases, with 8 bases lying between them. This CDR3 has 11 residues. Looked up from germline, CDR1 is SNHLY and CDR2 is FYNNEI. In DNA form, the CDR3 reads TGTGCCAGCAGTGTAAGGTTAGAGCAGTACTTC. Translation gives CASSVRLEQYF.